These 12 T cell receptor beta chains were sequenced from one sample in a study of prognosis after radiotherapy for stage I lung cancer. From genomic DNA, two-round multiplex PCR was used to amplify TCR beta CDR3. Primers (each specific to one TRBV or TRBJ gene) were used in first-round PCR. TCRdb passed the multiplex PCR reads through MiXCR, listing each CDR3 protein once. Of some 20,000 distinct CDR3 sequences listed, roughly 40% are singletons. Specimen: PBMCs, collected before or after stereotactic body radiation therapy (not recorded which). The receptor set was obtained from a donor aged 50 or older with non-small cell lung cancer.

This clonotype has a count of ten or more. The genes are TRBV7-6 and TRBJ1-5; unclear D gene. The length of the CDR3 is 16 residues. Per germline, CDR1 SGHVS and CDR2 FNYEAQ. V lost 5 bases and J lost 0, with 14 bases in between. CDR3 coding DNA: TGTGCCAGCAGCCCCACCACAGACTATAGCAATCAGCCCCAGCATTTT. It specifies CASSPTTDYSNQPQHF.

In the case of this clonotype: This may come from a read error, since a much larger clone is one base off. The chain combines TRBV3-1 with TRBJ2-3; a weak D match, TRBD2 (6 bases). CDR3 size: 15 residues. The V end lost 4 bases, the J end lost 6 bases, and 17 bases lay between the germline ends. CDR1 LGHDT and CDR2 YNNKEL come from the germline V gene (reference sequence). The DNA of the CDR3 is TGTGCCAGCAGCCCCGGCGGGGTGCATTGGGATACGCAGTATTTT. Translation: CASSPGGVHWDTQYF.

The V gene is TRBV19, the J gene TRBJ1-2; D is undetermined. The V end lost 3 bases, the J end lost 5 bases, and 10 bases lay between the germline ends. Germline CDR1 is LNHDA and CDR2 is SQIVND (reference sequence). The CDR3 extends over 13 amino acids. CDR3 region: CASSIGGGYGYTF. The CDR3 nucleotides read TGTGCCAGTAGTATCGGAGGAGGGTATGGCTACACCTTC.

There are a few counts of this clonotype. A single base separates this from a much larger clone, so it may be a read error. This CDR3 reads CASRDGVDGYTF. The CDR3 DNA reads TGTGCCAGTAGAGATGGGGTGGATGGCTACACCTTC. The chain uses TRBV19 and TRBJ1-2; D gene ambiguous. CDR3 length equals 12 residues. The germline V gene has CDR1 LNHDA and CDR2 SQIVND (reference sequence). Between the trimmed V and J ends, which lost 6 bases and 6 bases, there was a span of 11 bases.

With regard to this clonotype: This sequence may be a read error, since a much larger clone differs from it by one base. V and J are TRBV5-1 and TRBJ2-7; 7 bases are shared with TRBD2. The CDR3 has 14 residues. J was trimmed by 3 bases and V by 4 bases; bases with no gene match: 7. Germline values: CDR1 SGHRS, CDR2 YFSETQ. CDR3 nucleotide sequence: TGCGCCAGCAGCCTGGGACTATCAGACTACGAGCAGTACTTC. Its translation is CASSLGLSDYEQYF.

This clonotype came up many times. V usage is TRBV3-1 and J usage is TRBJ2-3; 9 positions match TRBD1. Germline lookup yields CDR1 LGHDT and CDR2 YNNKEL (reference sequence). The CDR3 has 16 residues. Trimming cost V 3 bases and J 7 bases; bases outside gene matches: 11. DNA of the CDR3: TGTGCCAGCAGCCACCTTGGACAGGGGCAGGAGCATACGCAGTATTTT. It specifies CASSHLGQGQEHTQYF.

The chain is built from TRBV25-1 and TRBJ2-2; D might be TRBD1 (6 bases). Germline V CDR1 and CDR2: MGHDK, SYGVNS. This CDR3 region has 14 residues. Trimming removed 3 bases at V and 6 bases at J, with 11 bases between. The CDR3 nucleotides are TGTGCCAGCAGTGATCGCCAGGGGTCCGGGGAGCTGTTTTTT. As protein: CASSDRQGSGELFF.

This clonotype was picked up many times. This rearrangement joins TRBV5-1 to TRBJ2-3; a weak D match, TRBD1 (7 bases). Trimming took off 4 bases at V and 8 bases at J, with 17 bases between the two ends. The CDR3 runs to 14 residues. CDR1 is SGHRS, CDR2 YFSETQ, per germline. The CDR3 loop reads CASSEQGTAGTQYF. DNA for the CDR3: TGCGCCAGCAGCGAGCAGGGGACAGCGGGTACGCAGTATTTT.

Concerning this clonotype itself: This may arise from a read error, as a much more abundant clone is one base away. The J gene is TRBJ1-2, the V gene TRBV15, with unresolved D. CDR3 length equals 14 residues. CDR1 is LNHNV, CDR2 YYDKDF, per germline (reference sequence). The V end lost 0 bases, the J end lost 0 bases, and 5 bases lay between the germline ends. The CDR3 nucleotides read TGTGCCACCAGCAGAGATTTCCCTAACTATGGCTACACCTTC. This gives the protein CATSRDFPNYGYTF.

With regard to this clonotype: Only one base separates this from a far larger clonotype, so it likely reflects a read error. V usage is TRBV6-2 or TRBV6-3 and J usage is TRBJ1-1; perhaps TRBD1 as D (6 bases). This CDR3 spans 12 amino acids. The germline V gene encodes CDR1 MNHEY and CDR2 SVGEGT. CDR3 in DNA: TGTGCCAGCAGTTCAAACAGGGCTGAAGCTCTCTTT. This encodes CASSSNRAEALF.

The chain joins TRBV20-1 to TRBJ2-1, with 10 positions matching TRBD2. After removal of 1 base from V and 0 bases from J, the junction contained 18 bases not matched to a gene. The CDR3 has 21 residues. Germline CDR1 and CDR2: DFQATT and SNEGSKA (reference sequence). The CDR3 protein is CSARVLGRERGGLSSYNEQFF. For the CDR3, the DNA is TGCAGTGCTAGAGTATTGGGGCGGGAGCGGGGGGGCCTGAGCTCCTACAATGAGCAGTTCTTC.

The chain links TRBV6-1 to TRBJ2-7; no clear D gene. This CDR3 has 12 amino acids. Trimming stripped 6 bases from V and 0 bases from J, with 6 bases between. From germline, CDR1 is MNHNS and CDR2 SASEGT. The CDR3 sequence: CASSSSSYEQYF. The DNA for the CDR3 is TGTGCCAGCAGCTCAAGCTCCTACGAGCAGTACTTC.